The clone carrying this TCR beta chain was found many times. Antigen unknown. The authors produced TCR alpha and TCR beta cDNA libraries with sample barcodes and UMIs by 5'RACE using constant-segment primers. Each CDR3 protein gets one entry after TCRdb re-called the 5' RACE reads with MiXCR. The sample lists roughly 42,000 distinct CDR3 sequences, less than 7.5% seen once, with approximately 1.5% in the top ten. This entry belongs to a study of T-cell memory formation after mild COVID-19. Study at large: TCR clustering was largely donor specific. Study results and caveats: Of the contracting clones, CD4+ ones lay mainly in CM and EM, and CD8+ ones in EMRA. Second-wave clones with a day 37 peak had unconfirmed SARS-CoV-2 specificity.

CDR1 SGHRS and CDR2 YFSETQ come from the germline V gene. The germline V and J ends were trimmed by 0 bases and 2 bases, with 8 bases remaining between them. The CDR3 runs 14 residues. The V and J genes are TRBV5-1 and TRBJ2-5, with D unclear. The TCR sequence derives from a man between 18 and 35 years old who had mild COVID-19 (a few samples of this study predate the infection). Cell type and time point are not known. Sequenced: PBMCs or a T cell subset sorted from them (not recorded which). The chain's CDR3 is CASSLDLPQETQYF. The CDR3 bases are TGCGCCAGCAGCTTGGATCTCCCTCAAGAGACCCAGTACTTC.